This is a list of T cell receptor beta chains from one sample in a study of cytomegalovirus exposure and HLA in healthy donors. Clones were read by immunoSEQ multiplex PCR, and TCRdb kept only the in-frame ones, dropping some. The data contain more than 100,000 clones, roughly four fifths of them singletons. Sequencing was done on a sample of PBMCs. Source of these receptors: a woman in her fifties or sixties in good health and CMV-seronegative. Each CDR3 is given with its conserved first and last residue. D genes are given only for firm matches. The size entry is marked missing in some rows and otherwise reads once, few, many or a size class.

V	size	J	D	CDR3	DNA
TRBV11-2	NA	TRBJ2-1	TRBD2	CASSFSGGGNEQFF	TGTGCCAGCAGCTTCTCCGGGGGGGGGAATGAGCAGTTCTTC
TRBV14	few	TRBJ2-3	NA	CASSQLQTSTDTQYF	TGTGCCAGCAGCCAACTCCAGACTAGCACAGATACGCAGTATTTT
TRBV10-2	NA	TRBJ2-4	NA	CASSDENIQYF	TGCGCCAGCAGTGACGAAAACATTCAGTACTTC
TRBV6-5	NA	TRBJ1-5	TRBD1	CASSYGTGVGQPQHF	TGTGCCAGCAGTTACGGGACAGGGGTGGGGCAGCCCCAGCATTTT
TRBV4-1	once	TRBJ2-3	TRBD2	CASSQGGAGGTDTQYF	TGCGCCAGCAGCCAAGGAGGGGCGGGAGGCACAGATACGCAGTATTTT
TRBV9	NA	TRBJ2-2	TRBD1	CASSPTGTNTGELFF	TGTGCCAGCAGTCCGACAGGGACGAACACCGGGGAGCTGTTTTTT
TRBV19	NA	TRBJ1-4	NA	CASSATGRGEKLFF	TGTGCCAGTAGCGCGACAGGAAGGGGAGAAAAACTGTTTTTT
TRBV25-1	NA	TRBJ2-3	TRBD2	CASSGGGTDTQYF	TGTGCCAGCAGCGGGGGGGGTACAGATACGCAGTATTTT
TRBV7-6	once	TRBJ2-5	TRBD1	CASSLALQGARKTQYF	TGTGCCAGCAGCTTAGCGTTACAGGGGGCCCGGAAGACCCAGTACTTC
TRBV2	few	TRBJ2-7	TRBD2	CASSVLAGAAYEQYF	TGTGCCAGCAGTGTACTAGCGGGGGCAGCCTACGAGCAGTACTTC
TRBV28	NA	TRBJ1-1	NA	CASSLIQKNTEAFF	TGTGCCAGCAGTTTAATACAGAAAAACACTGAAGCTTTCTTT
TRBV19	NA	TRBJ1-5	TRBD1	CASSSYRGHSQPQHF	TGTGCCAGTAGTTCTTACAGGGGGCACAGTCAGCCCCAGCATTTT
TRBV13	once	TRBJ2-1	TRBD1	CASSLTGFYNEQFF	TGTGCCAGCAGCCTGACAGGGTTCTACAATGAGCAGTTCTTC
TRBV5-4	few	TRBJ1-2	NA	CASSPDRGAVRYGYTF	TGTGCCAGCAGCCCAGACCGCGGGGCAGTGCGCTATGGCTACACCTTC
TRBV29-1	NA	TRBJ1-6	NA	CSVRQGASSPLHF	TGCAGCGTTAGGCAGGGCGCCTCTTCACCCCTCCACTTT
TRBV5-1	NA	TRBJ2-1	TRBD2	CASSLEAAGGEQFF	TGCGCCAGCAGCTTGGAAGCAGCGGGAGGGGAGCAGTTCTTC
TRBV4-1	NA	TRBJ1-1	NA	CASSAQELNTEAFF	TGCGCCAGCAGCGCACAGGAGTTAAACACTGAAGCTTTCTTT
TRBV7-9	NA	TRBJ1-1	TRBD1	CASSLRDSEKNTEAFF	TGTGCCAGCAGCCTCCGGGACAGTGAAAAGAACACTGAAGCTTTCTTT
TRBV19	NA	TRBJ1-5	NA	CASSIEGGELSNQPQHF	TGTGCCAGTAGTATTGAGGGCGGGGAGCTTAGCAATCAGCCCCAGCATTTT
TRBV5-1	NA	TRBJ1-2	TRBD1	CASSSARGDYGYTF	TGCGCCAGCAGCTCCGCCAGGGGGGACTATGGCTACACCTTC
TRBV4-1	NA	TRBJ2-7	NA	CASSQETKDAAQGMLKQYF	TGCGCCAGCAGCCAAGAGACCAAGGACGCGGCCCAGGGTATGTTGAAGCAGTACTTC
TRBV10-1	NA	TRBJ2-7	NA	CASSESASYEQYF	TGCGCCAGCAGTGAGTCCGCCTCCTACGAGCAGTACTTC
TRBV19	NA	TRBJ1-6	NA	CASSITGTNSPLHF	TGTGCCAGTAGTATTACAGGGACAAATTCACCCCTCCACTTT
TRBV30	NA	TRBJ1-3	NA	CAWNPGEGTIYF	TGTGCCTGGAATCCGGGGGAGGGCACCATATATTTT
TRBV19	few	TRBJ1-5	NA	CASTPPFRQGYSNQPQHF	TGTGCCAGTACCCCACCATTCCGGCAGGGCTATAGCAATCAGCCCCAGCATTTT
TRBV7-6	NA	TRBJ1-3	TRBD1	CASSLRAGQGSGNTIYF	TGTGCCAGCAGCTTACGTGCGGGACAGGGTTCTGGAAACACCATATATTTT